These 26 T cell receptor beta chains share one sample of origin, sequenced in a study of post-analysis software for immune sequencing data. Overall study findings and caveats: Four to six TRBV segments were more frequent in patients than controls; TRBV5-6, TRBV5-1 and TRBV20-1 belonged to this group.

Antigens of these TCRs are unknown. The authors incorporated unique molecular identifiers into the TCR beta cDNA libraries. TCRdb re-called the PCR reads through MiXCR, storing one row per CDR3 protein. The table has roughly 650,000 distinct CDR3 sequences, about 60% seen once. Sequenced: blood. Receptors were obtained from a girl aged 2 to 9 with multiple sclerosis.

This chain uses TRBV20-1 with TRBJ2-1; D call uncertain. V gave up 3 bases and J gave up 4 bases, with 13 bases separating them. The CDR3 is made up of 14 amino acids. The V gene's germline CDR1 is DFQATT and CDR2 SNEGSKA (reference sequence). The CDR3 loop reads CSASRQLVYNEQFF. DNA for the CDR3: TGCAGTGCTAGTCGGCAGCTAGTGTACAATGAGCAGTTCTTC.

The chain uses TRBV4-3 and TRBJ1-1; possibly TRBD1 for D (5 bases). This CDR3 is built from 15 residues. The germline V gene has CDR1 LGHNA and CDR2 YSLEER. V lost 0 bases, J lost 1 base, and 9 bases lay in between. The CDR3 DNA follows: TGCGCCAGCAGCCAAGATACAGGTTGGAACACTGAAGCTTTCTTT. Amino acids: CASSQDTGWNTEAFF.

This chain links TRBV6-2 or TRBV6-3 with TRBJ1-1; no reliable D call. Per germline, CDR1 MNHEY and CDR2 SVGEGT. The length of the CDR3 is 13 residues. Trimming took 5 bases from V and 0 from J, leaving 7 bases between them. The CDR3 protein is CASSPTLNTEAFF. DNA of the CDR3: TGTGCCAGCAGTCCGACACTGAACACTGAAGCTTTCTTT.

This clonotype occurred a few times. V gene TRBV4-3 combines with J gene TRBJ2-3, with D hard to call. The CDR3 totals 14 residues. CDR1 is LGHNA, CDR2 YSLEER, per germline. With 0 bases removed from V and 4 bases from J, the gap between germline ends came to 8 bases. The CDR3 DNA reads as TGCGCCAGCAGCCAAGATCTCGTTTCAGATACGCAGTATTTT. It is translated as CASSQDLVSDTQYF.

This clonotype was found a few times. The chain combines TRBV6-1 with TRBJ1-5; D remains unclear. This CDR3 region has 14 residues. CDR1 and CDR2 (germline): MNHNS, SASEGT. Trimming cost V 6 bases and J 5 bases, with 14 bases left between them. CDR3 sequence: CASSRTGRDQPQHF. CDR3 nucleotide sequence: TGTGCCAGCAGCCGAACGGGGAGGGATCAGCCCCAGCATTTT.

Points on this clonotype: An end of the junction does not agree with germline; a read error may underlie this. The chain links TRBV6-2 or TRBV6-3 to TRBJ2-5; a weak D match, TRBD2 (7 bases). Per the germline V gene, CDR1 is MNHEY and CDR2 is SVGEGT. The CDR3 extends over 18 amino acids. The CDR3: CASRYPLRGASRQETQYF. The DNA for the CDR3 is TGTGCCAGCCGTTACCCGCTACGGGGGGCTTCCCGTCAAGAGACCCAGTACTTC.

This clonotype has a count of ten or more. CDR3 sequence reads: CASSVLADAYNEQFF. The CDR3, as DNA: TGTGCCAGCAGCGTATTGGCGGATGCCTACAATGAGCAGTTCTTC. The genes are TRBV9 and TRBJ2-1; D gene ambiguous. The CDR3 sequence is 15 residues long. Germline loops: CDR1 SGDLS, CDR2 YYNGEE. The V gene lost 1 base and the J gene lost 2 bases, with 10 bases spanning the gap. The entire variable domain, with the rest obtained from reference TRBV9 and TRBJ2-1, is as follows: DSGVTQTPKHLITATGQRVTLRCSPRSGDLSVYWYQQSLDQGLQFLIQYYNGEERAKGNILERFSAQQFPDLHSELNLSSLELGDSALYFCASSVLADAYNEQFFGPGTRLTVL.

This clonotype was seen once. This rearrangement joins TRBV6-2 or TRBV6-3 to TRBJ2-7, with 9 bases fitting TRBD1. This CDR3 region has 15 residues. V trimming: 2 bases; J trimming: 3 bases; junction bases outside the gene matches: 5. Germline CDR1 and CDR2: MNHEY and SVGEGT. CDR3 nucleotide sequence: TGTGCCAGCAGTTACGCAAGGACAGGGGACTACGAGCAGTACTTC. It yields the protein CASSYARTGDYEQYF.

This clonotype was seen a handful of times. The chain employs TRBV2 and TRBJ2-3; tentative D call: TRBD2 (5 bases). From germline, CDR1 is SNHLY and CDR2 FYNNEI. V was clipped by 6 bases and J by 0 bases, with 13 bases between them. CDR3 length: 15 amino acids. Here the CDR3 reads CASRVSSRSTDTQYF. The CDR3 nucleotides read TGTGCCAGCAGAGTATCTAGCCGTAGCACAGATACGCAGTATTTT.

Comments on this clonotype: The germline gene is not matched at one end of the junction; a read error may be the cause. The chain links TRBV5-1 to TRBJ2-7; tentative D call: TRBD2 (6 bases). The CDR3 totals 14 residues. CDR1 and CDR2 from the germline V gene are SGHRS and YFSETQ. In DNA, the CDR3 is TGTGCCAGCAGCTTAGCGGCAGGAGCCTACGAGCAGTACTTC. It yields the protein CASSLAAGAYEQYF.

This clonotype was counted once. The chain joins TRBV24-1 to TRBJ1-1; a weak D match, TRBD1 (6 bases). With 8 bases removed from V and 6 bases from J, the gap between germline ends came to 9 bases. The CDR3 covers 11 residues. Germline assignment: CDR1 KGHDR and CDR2 SFDVKD. CDR3 DNA: TGTGCCACCATGAGGGGGGCTGAAGCTTTCTTT. It codes for CATMRGAEAFF.

The chain carries TRBV4-1 and TRBJ2-7, with TRBD2 matching over 9 bases. V shed 0 bases and J 4 bases; nucleotides not matched to a gene: 22. Germline V gene lookup returns CDR1 MGHRA and CDR2 YSYEKL. The CDR3 contains 21 residues. The CDR3 reads CASSQDETSGGRIGGRYEQYF. The CDR3 nucleotides read TGCGCCAGCAGCCAAGATGAGACTAGCGGCGGGAGAATTGGAGGCCGATACGAGCAGTACTTC.

The chain employs TRBV12-3 or TRBV12-4 and TRBJ2-1, with D perhaps being TRBD1 or TRBD2 (5 bases each). The V end lost 7 bases, the J end lost 4 bases, and 14 bases lay between the germline ends. CDR3 length equals 14 residues. CDR3 loop: CASTPWGRYNEQFF. The DNA for the CDR3 is TGTGCCAGCACCCCCTGGGGACGTTACAATGAGCAGTTCTTC.

The V and J genes are TRBV10-2 and TRBJ1-2; D is possibly TRBD1 (6 bases). This CDR3 has 15 residues. Trimming shortened V by 0 bases and J by 4 bases, and 12 bases separated the two germline ends. Per germline, CDR1 WSHSY and CDR2 SAAADI. The CDR3: CASSESKQGGYGYTF. CDR3 in DNA: TGCGCCAGCAGTGAGTCGAAACAGGGTGGCTATGGCTACACCTTC.

The chain uses TRBV7-3 and TRBJ2-2, with TRBD1 matching over 9 bases. The V and J ends lost 2 bases and 5 bases, in that order; junction bases with no gene match: 3. The CDR3 extends over 15 amino acids. CDR1 and CDR2 from the germline V gene are SGHTA and FQGTGA. CDR3 bases: TGTGCCAGCAGCTTATGGGACAGGGAAACCGGGGAGCTGTTTTTT. Translated: CASSLWDRETGELFF.

V usage is TRBV6-4 and J usage is TRBJ2-2, with a weak D call TRBD1 (6 bases). The CDR3 contains 14 residues. Looked up from germline, CDR1 is MRHNA and CDR2 is SNTAGT. Trimming shortened V by 4 bases and J by 5 bases, and 11 bases separated the two germline ends. This chain's CDR3 is CASSVGQATGELFF. The CDR3 DNA reads as TGTGCCAGCAGTGTGGGACAAGCAACCGGGGAGCTGTTTTTT.

The CDR3 sequence is CASSSPGGASGGLTDTQYF. CDR3 sequence (DNA): TGTGCCAGCTCCTCCCCCGGTGGGGCTAGCGGAGGGCTGACGGATACGCAGTATTTT. This chain uses TRBV9 with TRBJ2-3; TRBD2 aligns across 7 bases. This CDR3 is built from 19 residues. The V segment lost 7 bases and the J segment 6 bases; nucleotides outside the gene matches: 26. Germline CDR1 and CDR2: SGDLS and YYNGEE.

The V and J genes are TRBV5-5 and TRBJ2-7; a weak D match, TRBD1 (7 bases). The CDR3 is 15 residues long. Germline V lookup: CDR1 SGHKS, CDR2 YYEKEE (reference sequence). V was clipped by 4 bases and J by 5 bases, with 19 bases between them. The CDR3 nucleotides read TGTGCCAGCAGCCTCCCAGGGGGGATCAGAAACGAGCAGTACTTC. It translates to CASSLPGGIRNEQYF.

The chain recombines TRBV7-9 with TRBJ1-2; D might be TRBD1 (6 bases). Germline-derived CDR1 and CDR2 are SEHNR and FQNEAQ (reference sequence). The CDR3 spans 16 residues. The ends were cut back, 5 bases at V and 4 bases at J, with 20 bases in the middle. The CDR3 region is CASSLIGQGRTYGYTF. Written as DNA, the CDR3 is TGTGCCAGCAGCCTAATCGGCCAGGGGCGCACCTATGGCTACACCTTC. The variable domain in full, completed from reference TRBV7-9 and TRBJ1-2, reads DTGVSQNPRHKITKRGQNVTFRCDPISEHNRLYWYRQTLGQGPEFLTYFQNEAQLEKSRLLSDRFSAERPKGSFSTLEIQRTEQGDSAMYLCASSLIGQGRTYGYTFGSGTRLTVV.

The genes are TRBV5-1 and TRBJ2-3, with 7 bases aligning to TRBD1. The junction had 6 bases not matched to a gene; V was cut back by 0 bases and J by 2 bases. Germline values: CDR1 SGHRS, CDR2 YFSETQ. The CDR3 contains 16 residues. CDR3 in amino acids: CASSLVGTDHTDTQYF. The CDR3 coding sequence is TGCGCCAGCAGCTTGGTTGGGACAGATCACACAGATACGCAGTATTTT.

V is TRBV12-5 and J is TRBJ2-5; the D is unclear. V lost 1 base and J lost 0, with 15 bases in between. CDR1 LGHNT and CDR2 FRNRAP come from the germline V gene. This CDR3 spans 17 amino acids. The DNA of the CDR3 is TGTGCTAGTGGTTTGGATACTCTGGCGGAGTACCAAGAGACCCAGTACTTC. Translating it yields CASGLDTLAEYQETQYF.

V usage is TRBV20-1 and J usage is TRBJ2-1; D is unclear. The CDR3 is 12 residues long. Trimming removed 0 bases at V and 9 bases at J, with 9 bases between. Germline V gene lookup returns CDR1 DFQATT and CDR2 SNEGSKA (reference sequence). The CDR3 sequence is CSAREGKGEQFF. DNA for the CDR3: TGCAGTGCTAGAGAGGGGAAGGGTGAGCAGTTCTTC.

The V call is TRBV28, the J call TRBJ1-5; TRBD1 is a possible D gene (5 bases). The V gene lost 3 bases and the J gene lost 4 bases, with 22 bases spanning the gap. The CDR3 contains 18 residues. The germline CDR1 and CDR2 sequences are MDHEN and SYDVKM. The CDR3 protein is CASSLGPLQVSENQPQHF. CDR3 DNA sequence: TGTGCCAGCAGTTTGGGGCCGCTACAGGTCTCTGAGAATCAGCCCCAGCATTTT.

The chain employs TRBV30 and TRBJ2-5; 10 bases fit TRBD1. The CDR3 sequence is 13 residues long. Germline V lookup: CDR1 GTSNPN, CDR2 SVGIG (reference sequence). The junction had 4 bases not matched to a gene; V was cut back by 5 bases and J by 4 bases. CDR3 sequence (DNA): TGTGCCTGGGGACAGGGGGATGGAGAGACCCAGTACTTC. It encodes CAWGQGDGETQYF.

This chain links TRBV7-9 with TRBJ1-5; D is ambiguous. V was cut by 5 bases and J by 5 bases, with 7 bases left in between. CDR3 size: 12 residues. The germline V gene has CDR1 SEHNR and CDR2 FQNEAQ (reference sequence). This CDR3 reads CASSHSDQPQHF. The CDR3 coding sequence is TGTGCCAGCAGCCACAGCGATCAGCCCCAGCATTTT. The variable domain in full, with the rest retrieved from reference TRBV7-9 and TRBJ1-5, is DTGVSQNPRHKITKRGQNVTFRCDPISEHNRLYWYRQTLGQGPEFLTYFQNEAQLEKSRLLSDRFSAERPKGSFSTLEIQRTEQGDSAMYLCASSHSDQPQHFGDGTRLSIL.

The chain carries TRBV6-2 or TRBV6-3 and TRBJ2-5; 7 bases match TRBD1. The end of the DNA is better explained by TRBJ2-7, so the J call may be wrong. The germline V gene encodes CDR1 MNHEY and CDR2 SVGEGT. The CDR3 consists of 15 residues. The CDR3 sequence is CASSPPGQRPYEQYF. The CDR3 coding sequence is TGTGCCAGCAGTCCCCCGGGACAGCGCCCCTACGAGCAGTACTTC.